These 20 T cell receptor beta chains originate from one sample sequenced in a study of beta chain features in type 1 diabetes. Isolated RNA was reverse transcribed in full, so expressed TCRB transcripts were sequenced. The data were produced by immunoSEQ multiplex PCR, yet TCRdb's version contains in-frame clones alone and is incomplete. The data hold about 130,000 clones, with roughly a tenth observed a single time. The material sequenced was central memory CD4+ T cells from blood. The source of these receptors is a man younger than 35 in good health.

This clone was seen more than once but under ten times. The chain links TRBV28 to TRBJ2-5; 7 bases align to TRBD1. In germline, CDR1 is MDHEN, CDR2 SYDVKM. Trimming took 5 bases from V and 3 from J; bases not matched to a gene: 6. CDR3 length equals 14 residues. In DNA, the CDR3 is TGTGCCAGCAGTACTTACAGGGGAAAAGAGACCCAGTACTTC. This gives the protein CASSTYRGKETQYF. Full variable domain (remainder filled in from reference TRBV28 and TRBJ2-5): DVKVTQSSRYLVKRTGEKVFLECVQDMDHENMFWYRQDPGLGLRLIYFSYDVKMKEKGDIPEGYSVSREKKERFSLILESASTNQTSMYLCASSTYRGKETQYFGPGTRLLVL.

V and J are TRBV7-2 and TRBJ2-3, with D perhaps matching TRBD2 (7 bases). Between the trimmed V and J ends, which lost 2 bases and 5 bases, there was a span of 11 bases. Germline V lookup: CDR1 SGHTA, CDR2 FQGNSA. This CDR3 has 14 amino acids. DNA of the CDR3: TGTGCCAGCAGCTTAAGGGGGGGCGGAGATACGCAGTATTTT. This sequence encodes CASSLRGGGDTQYF.

The V gene is TRBV28, the J gene TRBJ2-2; 7 bases are shared with TRBD2. This CDR3 has 13 amino acids. Germline loops: CDR1 MDHEN, CDR2 SYDVKM. The ends lost 6 bases at V and 4 bases at J; junction bases unmatched: 2. In nucleotides, the CDR3 is TGTGCCAGCAGCTCTAGCGGCACCGGGGAGCTGTTTTTT. As protein: CASSSSGTGELFF.

V is TRBV6-5 and J is TRBJ2-7; 8 bases are a match to TRBD1. The CDR3 loop spans 15 amino acids. The V gene's germline CDR1 is MNHEY and CDR2 SVGAGI. V was clipped by 3 bases and J by 1 base; unmatched bases: 5. The CDR3 region is CASSYDRGGSYEQYF. The CDR3 nucleotides are TGTGCCAGCAGTTATGACAGGGGAGGTTCCTACGAGCAGTACTTC.

The chain links TRBV4-1 to TRBJ2-3; 13 positions agree with TRBD2. CDR1 is MGHRA and CDR2 is YSYEKL in the germline V gene. The CDR3 covers 15 residues. The V gene end was trimmed by 4 bases and the J gene end by 8 bases; junction bases not matched to a gene: 6. This chain's CDR3 is CASSRGTSGDGTQYF. CDR3 coding DNA: TGCGCCAGCAGCCGGGGGACTAGCGGGGACGGTACGCAGTATTTT.

The V and J genes are TRBV11-2 and TRBJ1-2, with 9 positions matching TRBD1. V was clipped by 6 bases and J by 2 bases; unmatched bases: 4. CDR1 and CDR2 from the germline V gene are SGHAT and FQNNGV. This CDR3 has 14 residues. The CDR3 region is CASRWTGENYGYTF. CDR3 DNA: TGTGCCAGCAGGTGGACAGGGGAAAACTATGGCTACACCTTC.

This clone showed up just a few times. The chain couples TRBV19 to TRBJ2-4, with D maybe TRBD1 (5 bases). V was shortened by 5 bases and J by 7 bases, with 9 bases between the two germline ends. The CDR3 length is 12 residues. Germline lookup yields CDR1 LNHDA and CDR2 SQIVND (reference sequence). The CDR3 nucleotides read TGTGCCAGTAGTCACCAGGGTAACATTCAGTACTTC. It yields the protein CASSHQGNIQYF.

CDR3 protein: CASSSGTFAGEQYF. The DNA of the CDR3 is TGTGCCAGCAGCTCCGGGACATTTGCGGGCGAGCAGTACTTC. The chain recombines TRBV5-5 with TRBJ2-7; perhaps TRBD1 as D (6 bases). The V gene lost 3 bases and the J gene lost 6 bases, with 16 bases spanning the gap. The CDR3 is made up of 14 amino acids. Per germline, CDR1 SGHKS and CDR2 YYEKEE (reference sequence).

This clone was seen a few times. V gene TRBV28 combines with J gene TRBJ2-7; TRBD1 aligns across 8 bases. The CDR3 extends over 16 amino acids. CDR1 and CDR2 (germline): MDHEN, SYDVKM. The junction had 10 bases not matched to a gene; V was cut back by 5 bases and J by 1 base. The DNA of the CDR3 is TGTGCCAGCAGTCCACCTTGGACAGGGAGATCCTACGAGCAGTACTTC. Its protein product is CASSPPWTGRSYEQYF.

The chain carries TRBV7-8 and TRBJ2-5; no definite D call. In germline, CDR1 is SGHVS, CDR2 FQNEAQ. Between the trimmed V and J ends, which lost 0 bases and 7 bases, there was a span of 12 bases. This CDR3 region has 14 residues. The CDR3 DNA reads TGTGCCAGCAGCTTAGCAGCCTATACCCCGACCCAGTACTTC. The encoded protein is CASSLAAYTPTQYF.

The rearrangement uses TRBV9 and TRBJ2-7, with 8 bases fitting TRBD1. The CDR3 length is 14 residues. Germline assignment: CDR1 SGDLS and CDR2 YYNGEE. J was trimmed by 5 bases and V by 0 bases; bases with no gene match: 4. The CDR3 region is CASSVVADRDEQYF. In nucleotides, the CDR3 is TGTGCCAGCAGCGTAGTGGCGGACAGGGACGAGCAGTACTTC.

CDR3: CASTGLAGSTRDTDTQYF. The CDR3 DNA reads as TGTGCCAGCACGGGACTAGCGGGTTCAACACGGGACACAGATACGCAGTATTTT. This rearrangement joins TRBV28 to TRBJ2-3, with 12 positions matching TRBD2. CDR1 MDHEN and CDR2 SYDVKM come from the germline V gene. The CDR3 has 18 amino acids. The V segment lost 7 bases and the J segment 2 bases; nucleotides outside the gene matches: 13.

This clone was observed a few times. The junction differs from germline at one of its ends, possibly a read error. This chain joins TRBV30 and TRBJ2-6, with D possibly being TRBD1 (7 bases). Germline V lookup: CDR1 GTSNPN, CDR2 SVGIG (reference sequence). This CDR3 contains 15 residues. The CDR3 DNA is TGTGCCTGGAGTGGGACAGGTTTGGGGGGCAACGTCCTGACTTTC. Translated, it gives CAWSGTGLGGNVLTF.

The chain uses TRBV6-6 and TRBJ2-2; no clear D. The CDR3 sequence is 15 residues long. CDR1 and CDR2 from the germline V gene are MNHNY and SVGAGI (reference sequence). V was clipped by 3 bases and J by 3 bases, with 11 bases between them. The CDR3 reads CASSYAVLDTGELFF. CDR3 nucleotides: TGTGCCAGCAGTTATGCGGTCTTGGACACCGGGGAGCTGTTTTTT.

The chain carries TRBV5-6 and TRBJ2-2; TRBD1 is a possible D gene (5 bases). CDR3 length: 14 residues. Germline CDR1 SGHDT, CDR2 YYEEEE. V lost 1 base and J 4 bases, leaving 8 bases between the germline ends. CDR3 region: CASSLQGTTGELFF. The CDR3 DNA is TGTGCCAGCAGCTTGCAGGGTACCACCGGGGAGCTGTTTTTT. The variable domain in full, with the rest retrieved from reference TRBV5-6 and TRBJ2-2, is DAGVTQSPTHLIKTRGQQVTLRCSPKSGHDTVSWYQQALGQGPQFIFQYYEEEERQRGNFPDRFSGHQFPNYSSELNVNALLLGDSALYLCASSLQGTTGELFFGEGSRLTVL.

The chain is built from TRBV7-3 and TRBJ2-7, with TRBD1 identical over 11 bases. CDR1 SGHTA and CDR2 FQGTGA come from the germline V gene. The V and J ends lost 2 bases and 4 bases, in that order; junction bases with no gene match: 4. CDR3 length: 15 residues. CDR3 sequence: CASSLAGTGGYEQYF. The CDR3 coding sequence is TGTGCCAGCAGCTTAGCCGGGACAGGGGGGTACGAGCAGTACTTC.

This clone was counted a few times. The chain couples TRBV7-8 to TRBJ2-3, with 9 nucleotides matching TRBD1. V was clipped by 6 bases and J by 0 bases; unmatched bases: 7. This CDR3 region has 16 residues. Germline assignment: CDR1 SGHVS and CDR2 FQNEAQ. The CDR3 spells CASRTGGFPSTDTQYF. In nucleotides, the CDR3 is TGTGCCAGCAGGACAGGGGGATTTCCTAGCACAGATACGCAGTATTTT.

The sample holds a few counts of this clone. V usage is TRBV7-3 and J usage is TRBJ2-3; a weak D match, TRBD2 (7 bases). The V end lost 2 bases, the J end lost 4 bases, and 10 bases lay between the germline ends. This CDR3 contains 14 residues. Germline CDR1 reads SGHTA; CDR2 reads FQGTGA. In DNA, the CDR3 is TGTGCCAGCAGCTTAGGGGGGGGCTCAGATACGCAGTATTTT. Its translation is CASSLGGGSDTQYF.

This clone was detected a few times. J is TRBJ1-6 and V is TRBV18; D gene ambiguous. CDR1 is KGHSH and CDR2 is LQKENI in the germline V gene. The CDR3 is made up of 14 amino acids. V was clipped by 3 bases and J by 3 bases, with 6 bases between them. The CDR3 DNA follows: TGTGCCAGCTCACCCACAAACTATAATTCACCCCTCCACTTT. It encodes CASSPTNYNSPLHF. The variable domain in full, with the rest retrieved from reference TRBV18 and TRBJ1-6, is NAGVMQNPRHLVRRRGQEARLRCSPMKGHSHVYWYRQLPEEGLKFMVYLQKENIIDESGMPKERFSAEFPKEGPSILRIQQVVRGDSAAYFCASSPTNYNSPLHFGNGTRLTVT.

CDR3 sequence reads: CASSFSSGQVPYEQYF. The CDR3 DNA follows: TGTGCCAGCAGTTTCTCGTCGGGACAGGTCCCCTACGAGCAGTACTTC. The chain couples TRBV28 to TRBJ2-7; 8 bases fit TRBD1. V lost 3 bases and J lost 2; bases outside the gene matches: 9. This CDR3 has 16 residues. Germline V lookup: CDR1 MDHEN, CDR2 SYDVKM. The whole variable domain, filled in from reference TRBV28 and TRBJ2-7, reads DVKVTQSSRYLVKRTGEKVFLECVQDMDHENMFWYRQDPGLGLRLIYFSYDVKMKEKGDIPEGYSVSREKKERFSLILESASTNQTSMYLCASSFSSGQVPYEQYFGPGTRLTVT.